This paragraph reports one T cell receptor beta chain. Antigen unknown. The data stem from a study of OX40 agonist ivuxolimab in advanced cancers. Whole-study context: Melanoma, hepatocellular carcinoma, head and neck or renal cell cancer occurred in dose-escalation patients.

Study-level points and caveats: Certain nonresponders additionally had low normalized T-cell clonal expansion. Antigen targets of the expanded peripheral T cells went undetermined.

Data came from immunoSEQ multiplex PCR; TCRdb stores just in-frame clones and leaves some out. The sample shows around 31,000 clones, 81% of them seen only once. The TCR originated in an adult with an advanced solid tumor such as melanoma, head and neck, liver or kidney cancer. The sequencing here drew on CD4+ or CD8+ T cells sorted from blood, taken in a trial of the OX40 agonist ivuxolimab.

The CDR3 sequence is CAWSLGLNYEQYF. CDR3 sequence (DNA): TGTGCCTGGAGCTTGGGACTTAACTACGAGCAGTACTTC. The gene calls are TRBV30 and TRBJ2-7; D perhaps matches TRBD2 (6 bases). V lost 3 bases and J 3 bases, leaving 12 bases between the germline ends. Germline V gene sequence: CDR1 GTSNPN, CDR2 SVGIG (reference sequence). The CDR3 has 13 amino acids.